These T cell receptor beta chains were read from a single sample in a study of blood T cell repertoires in COVID-19. Clones were read by immunoSEQ multiplex PCR, and TCRdb kept only the in-frame ones, dropping some. The sample comprises 180,000 or so clones, about 80% of which are singletons, and 13% to 15% rests with the top ten. Sequences were obtained from PBMCs or T cells enriched from blood (not recorded which). The source of these receptors is a man in his sixties who had been exposed to COVID-19. CDR3s leave out the opening cysteine and the closing phenylalanine or tryptophan. The size of a clone is reported for some rows only, either as once, few or many, or as a class for expanded clones.

V gene	J gene	clone size	CDR3 protein
TRBV29-1	TRBJ2-7	NA	SVTGTYEQY
TRBV7-7	TRBJ2-1	NA	ASSTLAGGSNEQF
TRBV4-3	TRBJ2-5	NA	ASSQDLLAGQETQY
TRBV5-1	TRBJ2-2	few	ASSLGQGNTGELF
TRBV9	TRBJ1-2	many	ASSVAFGGDYGYT
TRBV18	TRBJ2-2	NA	ASSPSGSRNTGELF
TRBV9	TRBJ2-5	NA	ASSPRSDLKETQY
TRBV30	TRBJ2-1	NA	AWTGTSLVGEQF
TRBV7-2	TRBJ2-1	few	ASSTRTSGEQF
TRBV10-1	TRBJ2-2	NA	ASSAMTGDYTGELF
TRBV6-5	TRBJ2-7	NA	ASSPSGRFEQY
TRBV19	TRBJ2-4	NA	ASSRGASGSIGAKNIQY
TRBV6-4	TRBJ2-3	few	ASSDGSGSADTQY
TRBV9	TRBJ2-1	NA	ASSVEGGRHNEQF
TRBV30	TRBJ1-2	NA	AWSVLGAGVNYGYT
TRBV6-1	TRBJ1-5	NA	ASSEGRNQPQH
TRBV6-2/TRBV6-3	TRBJ2-6	many	ASSSQASGANVLT
TRBV11-3	TRBJ1-1	NA	ASSLQMNTEAF
TRBV11-2	TRBJ2-1	NA	ASSLTLGLAGGSGNEQF
TRBV2	TRBJ2-7	NA	ASPGLWRDEQY
TRBV6-5	TRBJ2-7	NA	ASSSLAGGEQY
TRBV11-3	TRBJ1-4	NA	ASSLGQRSNEKLF
TRBV9	TRBJ2-1	NA	ASNVVGGLAFNEQF
TRBV7-2	TRBJ1-5	many	ASSLMGGQSNQPQH
TRBV9	TRBJ1-1	NA	ASSTRTGFTEAF
TRBV6-5	TRBJ2-7	NA	ASSKLAGGPYEQY
TRBV5-6	TRBJ2-2	NA	ASSLPGGFTGELF
TRBV29-1	TRBJ2-1	NA	SVEGGVKAFEQF
TRBV11-3	TRBJ1-2	NA	ASSQRGGTNYGYT
TRBV5-6	TRBJ1-6	NA	ASSRRTAGVSPLH
TRBV5-4	TRBJ2-7	few	ASSSGQGDYEQY
TRBV29-1	TRBJ2-3	NA	SGSSGSWADTQY
TRBV5-1	TRBJ2-3	once	ASSLRGDTQY
TRBV3-1/TRBV3-2	TRBJ2-1	NA	ASSPYGRGSSSYNEQF
TRBV7-8	TRBJ2-7	NA	ASSSSGTGGGEQY
TRBV6-6	TRBJ1-2	NA	ASSYPLYGYT
TRBV5-4	TRBJ1-5	NA	ASSLQGTNRPQH
TRBV7-2	TRBJ2-6	NA	ASLPGVYDSGANVLT
TRBV15	TRBJ2-7	NA	ATSNPGTRTYEQY
TRBV9	TRBJ1-3	NA	ASSGTGKSSGNTIY
TRBV6-1	TRBJ2-3	few	ASSEVSGATQY
TRBV3-1/TRBV3-2	TRBJ1-6	NA	ASSQEFSSPLH
TRBV7-2	TRBJ2-7	NA	ASSLGLAGIHEQY
TRBV9	TRBJ2-7	once	ASSVDTSGSHEQY
TRBV30	TRBJ2-4	few	AWSPGALAKNIQY
TRBV30	TRBJ2-7	many	AWSPPGLAGLHPSYEQY
TRBV7-2	TRBJ2-1	once	ASSLPSDDEQF